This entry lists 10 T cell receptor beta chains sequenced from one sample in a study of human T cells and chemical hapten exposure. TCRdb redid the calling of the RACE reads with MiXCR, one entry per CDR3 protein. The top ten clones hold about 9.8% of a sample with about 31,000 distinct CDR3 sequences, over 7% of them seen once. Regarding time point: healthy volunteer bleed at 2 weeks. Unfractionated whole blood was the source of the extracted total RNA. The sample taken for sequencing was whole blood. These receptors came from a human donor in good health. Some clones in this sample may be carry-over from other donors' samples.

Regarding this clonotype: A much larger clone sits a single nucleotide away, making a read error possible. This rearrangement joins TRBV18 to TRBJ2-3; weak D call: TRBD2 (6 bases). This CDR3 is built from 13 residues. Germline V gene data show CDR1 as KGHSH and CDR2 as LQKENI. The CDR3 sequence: CTSSSAGTDTQYF. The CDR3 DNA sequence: TGTACCAGCTCATCCGCGGGAACAGATACGCAGTATTTT.

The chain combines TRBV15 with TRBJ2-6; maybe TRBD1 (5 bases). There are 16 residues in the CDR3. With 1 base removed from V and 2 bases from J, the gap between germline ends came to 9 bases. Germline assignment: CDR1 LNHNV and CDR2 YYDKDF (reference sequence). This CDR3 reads CATSRAGWAGANVLTF. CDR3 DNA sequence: TGTGCCACCAGCAGAGCAGGGTGGGCTGGGGCCAACGTCCTGACTTTC.

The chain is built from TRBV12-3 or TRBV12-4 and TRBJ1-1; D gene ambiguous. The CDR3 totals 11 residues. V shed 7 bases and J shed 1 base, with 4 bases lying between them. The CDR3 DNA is TGTGCCAGCATGGAGAACACTGAAGCTTTCTTT. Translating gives CASMENTEAFF.

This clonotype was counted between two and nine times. CDR3 DNA sequence: TGCGCCAGCAGTCGAGACAGGGGTGAAGCTTTCTTT. It is translated as CASSRDRGEAFF. V usage is TRBV5-1 and J usage is TRBJ1-1; 8 nucleotides match TRBD1. The germline V gene encodes CDR1 SGHRS and CDR2 YFSETQ. J gave up 7 bases and V 5 bases, and 4 bases lay outside the gene matches. The CDR3 is made up of 12 amino acids.

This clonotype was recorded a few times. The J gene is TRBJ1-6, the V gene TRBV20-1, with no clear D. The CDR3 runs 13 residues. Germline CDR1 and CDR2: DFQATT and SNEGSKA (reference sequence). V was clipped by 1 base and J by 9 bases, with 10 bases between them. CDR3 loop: CSARVTPLSPLHF. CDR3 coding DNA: TGCAGTGCTAGAGTTACGCCTCTTTCACCCCTCCACTTT.

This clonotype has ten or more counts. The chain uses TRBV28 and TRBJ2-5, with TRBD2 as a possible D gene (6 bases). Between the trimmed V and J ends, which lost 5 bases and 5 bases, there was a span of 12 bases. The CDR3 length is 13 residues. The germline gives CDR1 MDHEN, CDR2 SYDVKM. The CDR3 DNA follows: TGTGCCAGCAGTCCAGGGACTGACGAGACCCAGTACTTC. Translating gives CASSPGTDETQYF.

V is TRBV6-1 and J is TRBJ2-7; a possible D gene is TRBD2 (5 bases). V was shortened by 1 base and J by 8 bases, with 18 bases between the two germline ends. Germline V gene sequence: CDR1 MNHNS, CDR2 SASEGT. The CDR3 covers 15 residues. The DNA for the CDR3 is TGTGCCAGCAGTGAAGGACAATACAGTCGGGATCAGCAGTACTTC. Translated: CASSEGQYSRDQQYF.

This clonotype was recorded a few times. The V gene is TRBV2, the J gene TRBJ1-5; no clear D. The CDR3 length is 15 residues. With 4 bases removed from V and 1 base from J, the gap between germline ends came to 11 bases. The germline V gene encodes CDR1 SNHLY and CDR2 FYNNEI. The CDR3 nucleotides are TGTGCCAGCAGTGTTTACGGGATAAGCAATCAGCCCCAGCATTTT. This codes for CASSVYGISNQPQHF.

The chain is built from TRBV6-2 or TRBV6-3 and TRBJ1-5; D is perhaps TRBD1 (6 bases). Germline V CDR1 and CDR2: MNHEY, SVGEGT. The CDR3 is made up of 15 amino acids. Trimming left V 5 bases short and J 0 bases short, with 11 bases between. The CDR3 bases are TGTGCCAGCAGTGTTGGACAGTTTAGCAATCAGCCCCAGCATTTT. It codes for CASSVGQFSNQPQHF.

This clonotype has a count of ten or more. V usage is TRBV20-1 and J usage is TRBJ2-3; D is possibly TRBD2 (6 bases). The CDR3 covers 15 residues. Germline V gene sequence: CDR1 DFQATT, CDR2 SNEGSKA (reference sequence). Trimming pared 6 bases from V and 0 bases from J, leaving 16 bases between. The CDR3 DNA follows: TGCAGTGCCCCCCCTAGCGATACAAGCACAGATACGCAGTATTTT. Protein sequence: CSAPPSDTSTDTQYF.